The following is a T cell receptor beta chain sequence with its context. These data belong to a study of blood T cell repertoires in COVID-19. Study details: There were acute and convalescent COVID-19 samples, and they came from the United States, Italy and Spain.

Trimming left V 2 bases short and J 0 bases short, with 10 bases between. CDR3 length: 15 residues. The V gene's germline CDR1 is SGHNT and CDR2 YENEEA. In the study's own analysis: Amplified reference gene primers provided the basis for estimating nucleated cell counts. This table comes from immunoSEQ multiplex PCR, and its TCRdb copy is limited to in-frame clones, with some not included. V and J calls and clone size are those listed in that table; D and trimming were worked out from the DNA. The sample yields 140,000 to 150,000 clones, approximately 85% seen once. The chain carries TRBV11-3 and TRBJ1-1, with D uncertain. The source of this sequence is a man aged 65 to 85 with acute or convalescent COVID-19. The sample was peripheral blood. CDR3 loop: CASSLSGQMNTEAFF. In DNA, the CDR3 is TGTGCCAGCAGCTTAAGCGGGCAGATGAACACTGAAGCTTTCTTT.